The following is a TCR beta chain sequence with its context. This sample was taken from a study of blood T cell repertoires in COVID-19. Study-wide context: Acute and convalescent COVID-19 specimens originated in the United States, Italy and Spain.

CDR1 and CDR2 from the germline V gene are MNHEY and SVGAGI. The CDR3 runs 16 residues. The germline V and J ends were trimmed by 2 bases and 1 base, with 14 bases remaining between them. One Seattle source followed patients from active infection through their disease course. The method was immunoSEQ multiplex PCR; TCRdb's version includes in-frame clones alone and lacks a portion of them. The sample shows hundreds of thousands of clones, 70% to 90% of them seen only once. The receptor was isolated from a woman between 50 and 59 years old with COVID-19, enrolled during active disease. This chain uses TRBV6-5 with TRBJ1-1; weak D call: TRBD1 (5 bases). Material: peripheral blood. The CDR3 sequence is CASSYPDGGGNTEAFF. The CDR3 nucleotides are TGTGCCAGCAGTTACCCGGACGGGGGTGGGAACACTGAAGCTTTCTTT.